The 5 T cell receptor beta chains below were found in one sample sequenced in a study of blood T cell repertoires in COVID-19. Assay used: immunoSEQ multiplex PCR; TCRdb lists only in-frame clones, some missing. Of 110,000 to 150,000 clones in the sample, 70% to 85% were seen once. The specimen was PBMCs or T cells enriched from blood (not recorded which). The receptors were sampled from a woman aged 18-29 years who had been exposed to COVID-19.

This chain's CDR3 is CASSPSPSGYTGELFF. CDR3 bases: TGTGCCAGCTCACCATCTCCTAGCGGGTACACCGGGGAGCTGTTTTTT. The V call is TRBV18, the J call TRBJ2-2, with TRBD2 identical over 8 bases. J gave up 3 bases and V 2 bases, and 5 bases lay outside the gene matches. In germline, CDR1 is KGHSH, CDR2 LQKENI. The CDR3 contains 16 residues.

The chain carries TRBV3-1 (or the pseudogene TRBV3-2) and TRBJ2-2, with TRBD1 matching 9 bases. With 9 bases clipped from V and 6 bases from J, the junction kept 11 bases outside the gene matches. Germline-derived CDR1 and CDR2 are LGHDT and YNNKEL (reference sequence). CDR3 length: 15 residues. The CDR3 DNA sequence: TGTGCCAGTAAAACCGGGACAGGGTTCGCCGGGGAGCTGTTTTTT. It yields the protein CASKTGTGFAGELFF.

The genes are TRBV3-1 (or the pseudogene TRBV3-2) and TRBJ2-6; tentatively, D is TRBD2 (6 bases). This CDR3 has 16 amino acids. CDR1 and CDR2 (germline): LGHDT, YNNKEL (reference sequence). Trimming shortened V by 0 bases and J by 9 bases, and 15 bases separated the two germline ends. The CDR3 loop is CASSQERGRVGNVLTF. As DNA, the CDR3 is TGTGCCAGCAGCCAAGAGCGGGGCAGGGTAGGCAACGTCCTGACTTTC.

J is TRBJ2-5 and V is TRBV19, with D possibly TRBD2 on 6 matching bases. The CDR3 length is 14 residues. V lost 5 bases, J lost 5 bases, and 15 bases lay in between. Germline-derived CDR1 and CDR2 are LNHDA and SQIVND (reference sequence). This CDR3 reads CASSAGTSVETQYF. Written as DNA, the CDR3 is TGTGCCAGTAGTGCGGGGACGTCCGTGGAGACCCAGTACTTC.

The rearrangement links TRBV10-3 to TRBJ2-2, with D perhaps matching TRBD1 (7 bases). Looked up from germline, CDR1 is ENHRY and CDR2 is SYGVKD. The CDR3 contains 15 residues. Trimming left V 3 bases short and J 0 bases short, with 8 bases between. The CDR3 region is CAISDRGANTGELFF. The CDR3 coding sequence is TGTGCCATCAGTGACAGGGGGGCGAACACCGGGGAGCTGTTTTTT.